This TCR beta chain derives from a study of shared clonotypes between healthy human individuals. This CDR3 contains 13 residues. Trimming took off 4 bases at V and 9 bases at J, with 14 bases between the two ends. From germline, CDR1 is MNHEY and CDR2 SVGAGI. Every subset had its genomic DNA shared out evenly among several immunoSEQ plates. Here immunoSEQ multiplex PCR was the method, and the copy in TCRdb shows in-frame clones only, minus some. Of around 620,000 clones detected, 85% to 95% appear once; the ten largest clones hold over 0.09%. The naive CD8 fraction comprised CD45RO-negative cells positively selected for CCR7 and excluded terminally differentiated effector memory CD45RA+ cells.

The sequence was collected from a young woman in good health. The sample taken for sequencing was naive CD8+ T cells sorted from blood. This chain connects TRBV6-5 to TRBJ2-3; TRBD2 is a possible D gene (5 bases). The CDR3 nucleotides read TGTGCCAGCAGTTCCTTGGGCGGGCAGACGCAGTATTTT. Encoded protein: CASSSLGGQTQYF.